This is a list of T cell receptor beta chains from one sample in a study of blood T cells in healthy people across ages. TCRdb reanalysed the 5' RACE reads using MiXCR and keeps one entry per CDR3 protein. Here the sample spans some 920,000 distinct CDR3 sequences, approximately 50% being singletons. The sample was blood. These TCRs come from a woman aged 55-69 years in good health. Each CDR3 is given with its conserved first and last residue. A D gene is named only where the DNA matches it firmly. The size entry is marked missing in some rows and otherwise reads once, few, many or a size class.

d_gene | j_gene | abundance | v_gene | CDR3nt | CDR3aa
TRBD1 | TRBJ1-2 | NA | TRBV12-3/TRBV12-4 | TGTGCCAGCAGTAAGACAGGGACTGGCTACACCTTC | CASSKTGTGYTF
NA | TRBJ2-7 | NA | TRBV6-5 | TGTGCCAGCAGGGCGCCGGCAGGGGACTTTGGCGAGCAGTACTTC | CASRAPAGDFGEQYF
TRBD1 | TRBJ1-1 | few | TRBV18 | TGTGCCAGCTCACAAGAAGGGACAGACACAACTGAAGCTTTCTTT | CASSQEGTDTTEAFF
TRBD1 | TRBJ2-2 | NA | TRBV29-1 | TGCAGCGTTGGGGACAGGGGGGCCGGGGAGCTGTTTTTT | CSVGDRGAGELFF
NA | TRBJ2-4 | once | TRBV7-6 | TGTGCCAGCAGCCGGCACGGTTTTGACATTCAGTACTTC | CASSRHGFDIQYF
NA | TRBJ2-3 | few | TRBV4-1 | TGCGCCAGCAGCCAATGGAGCGGGAGCACAGATACGCAGTATTTT | CASSQWSGSTDTQYF
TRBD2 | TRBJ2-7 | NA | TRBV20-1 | TGCAGTGCTATACTTCTAGCGGGAGGATCCTACGAGCAGTACTTC | CSAILLAGGSYEQYF
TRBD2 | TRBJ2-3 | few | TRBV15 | TGTGCCACCCAAGCGGGAGGAACAACAGATACGCAGTATTTT | CATQAGGTTDTQYF
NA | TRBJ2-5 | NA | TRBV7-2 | TGTGCCAGCAGCTTAGCCGCACAAGCCCTGGAGCAGTACTTC | CASSLAAQALEQYF
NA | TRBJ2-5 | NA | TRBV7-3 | TGTGCCAGCAGTGGTGGCAGGGGAGGCCACAATGAGCAGTACTTC | CASSGGRGGHNEQYF
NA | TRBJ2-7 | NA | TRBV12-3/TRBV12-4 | TGTGCCAGCAGTTTAGGGTGGCCGAGGCGGGACTACGAGCAGTACTTC | CASSLGWPRRDYEQYF
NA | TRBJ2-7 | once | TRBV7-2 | TGTGCCAGCAGCAGATCCGCTCAAGGTGTCAGGGCCTACGAGCAGTACTTC | CASSRSAQGVRAYEQYF
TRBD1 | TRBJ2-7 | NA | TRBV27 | TGTGCCAGCAGCCGGTTAGGGGACAGCTCCTACGAGCAGTACTTC | CASSRLGDSSYEQYF
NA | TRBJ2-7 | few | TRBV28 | TGTGCCAGCAGACCCGGGACGGTGTCCTACGAGCAGTACTTC | CASRPGTVSYEQYF
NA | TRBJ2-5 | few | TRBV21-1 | TGTGCCAGCAGCAAAGGGTATCGGGGCGGTGAGACCCAGTACTTC | CASSKGYRGGETQYF
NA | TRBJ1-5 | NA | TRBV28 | TGTGCCACCCCCTTATTTGAGCCCCAGCATTTT | CATPLFEPQHF
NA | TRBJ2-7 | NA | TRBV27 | TGTGCCAGCAGAGAACAGGGTGGCTACGAGCAGTACTTC | CASREQGGYEQYF
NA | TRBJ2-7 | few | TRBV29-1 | TGCAGCGTTGCGATGCTCTCCTCCACTTACGAGCAGTACTTC | CSVAMLSSTYEQYF
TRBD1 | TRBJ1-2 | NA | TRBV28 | TGTGCCAGCAGAATTGGACAGGACGGCTATGGCTACACCTTC | CASRIGQDGYGYTF
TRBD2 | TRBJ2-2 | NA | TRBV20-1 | TGCAGTGCTAGTAGGCTAGCGGGAGGGAACACCGGGGAGCTGTTTTTT | CSASRLAGGNTGELFF
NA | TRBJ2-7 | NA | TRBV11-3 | TGTGCCAGCAGCCGGGACTCCTACACCTACGAGCAGTACTTC | CASSRDSYTYEQYF
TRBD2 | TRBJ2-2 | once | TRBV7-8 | TGTGCCAGCAGCTCTAGACTAGCGGGCAACACCGGGGAGCTGTTTTTT | CASSSRLAGNTGELFF
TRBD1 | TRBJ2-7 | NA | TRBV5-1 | TGCGCCAGCAGGGACAGGGTCCCCTACGAGCAGTACTTC | CASRDRVPYEQYF
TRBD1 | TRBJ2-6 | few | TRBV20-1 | TGCAGTGCTAGAGAGCCCAGGGGGTCTGGGGCCAACGTCCTGACTTTC | CSAREPRGSGANVLTF
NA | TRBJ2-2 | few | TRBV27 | TGTGCCAGCGGGGTCCGCACCGGGGAGCTGTTTTTT | CASGVRTGELFF
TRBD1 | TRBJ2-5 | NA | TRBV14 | TGTGCCAGCAGCCGAAGCGACAGGGGAGAAGAGACCCAGTACTTC | CASSRSDRGEETQYF
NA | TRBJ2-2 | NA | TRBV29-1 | TGCAGCATCGGGGGCTGGGGAACCGGGGAGCTGTTTTTT | CSIGGWGTGELFF
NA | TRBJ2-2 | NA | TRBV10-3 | TGTGCAGTCCGACAGACGAACACCGGGGAGCTGTTTTTT | CAVRQTNTGELFF
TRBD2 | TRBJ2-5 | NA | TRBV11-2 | TGTGCCAGCAGCTTCCGGACTAGCGGGAGAGGATTGGAGACCCAGTACTTC | CASSFRTSGRGLETQYF